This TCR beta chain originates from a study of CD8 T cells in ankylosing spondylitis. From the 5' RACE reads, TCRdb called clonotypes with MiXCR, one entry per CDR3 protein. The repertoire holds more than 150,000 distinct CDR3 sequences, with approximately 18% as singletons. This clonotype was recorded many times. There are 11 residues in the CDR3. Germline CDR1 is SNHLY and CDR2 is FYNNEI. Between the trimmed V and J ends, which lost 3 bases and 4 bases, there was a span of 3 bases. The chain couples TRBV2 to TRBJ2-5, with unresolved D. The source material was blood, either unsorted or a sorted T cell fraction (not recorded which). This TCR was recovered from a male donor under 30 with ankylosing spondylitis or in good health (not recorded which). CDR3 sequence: CASSERETQYF. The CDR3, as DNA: TGTGCCAGCAGTGAGAGAGAGACCCAGTACTTC.